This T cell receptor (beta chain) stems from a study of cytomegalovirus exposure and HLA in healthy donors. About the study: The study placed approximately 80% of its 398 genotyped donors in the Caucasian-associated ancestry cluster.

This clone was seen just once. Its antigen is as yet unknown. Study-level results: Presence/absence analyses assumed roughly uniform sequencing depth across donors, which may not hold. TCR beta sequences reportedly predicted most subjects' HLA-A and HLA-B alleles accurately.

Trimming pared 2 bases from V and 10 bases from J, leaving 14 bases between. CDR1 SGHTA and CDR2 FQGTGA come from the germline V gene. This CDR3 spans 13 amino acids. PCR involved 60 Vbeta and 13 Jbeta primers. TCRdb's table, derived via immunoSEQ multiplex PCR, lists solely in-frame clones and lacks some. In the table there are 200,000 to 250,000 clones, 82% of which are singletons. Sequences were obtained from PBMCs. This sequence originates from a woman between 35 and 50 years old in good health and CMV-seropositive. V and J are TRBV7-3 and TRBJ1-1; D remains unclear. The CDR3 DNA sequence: TGTGCCAGCAGCTTAGTCTGGGGAGGGTTAGCTTTCTTT. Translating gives CASSLVWGGLAFF.